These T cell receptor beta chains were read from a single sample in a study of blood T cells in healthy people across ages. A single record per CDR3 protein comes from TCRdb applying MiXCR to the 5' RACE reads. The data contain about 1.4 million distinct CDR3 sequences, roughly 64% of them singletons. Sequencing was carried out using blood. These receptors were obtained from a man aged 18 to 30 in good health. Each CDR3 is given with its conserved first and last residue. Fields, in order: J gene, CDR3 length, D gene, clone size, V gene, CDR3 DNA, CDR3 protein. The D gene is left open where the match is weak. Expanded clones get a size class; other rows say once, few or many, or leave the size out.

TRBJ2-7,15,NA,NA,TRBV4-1,TGCGCCAGCAGCCCCCGTGATAGCGGAACCTACGAGCAGTACTTC,CASSPRDSGTYEQYF
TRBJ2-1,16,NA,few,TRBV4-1,TGCGCCAGCAGCCAAGCGTGGAGTAGCTCCTACAATGAGCAGTTCTTC,CASSQAWSSSYNEQFF
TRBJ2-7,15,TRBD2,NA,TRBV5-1,TGCGCCAGCAGCTTTTCTAGCGGGATGACCTACGAGCAGTACTTC,CASSFSSGMTYEQYF
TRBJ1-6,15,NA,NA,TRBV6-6,TGTGCCACAAAATCGACAGGACATAATAATTCACCCCTCCACTTT,CATKSTGHNNSPLHF
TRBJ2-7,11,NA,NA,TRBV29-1,TGCAGCGTGGAGAAAGGGGGCGAGCAGTACTTC,CSVEKGGEQYF
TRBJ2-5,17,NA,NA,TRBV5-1,TGCGCCAGCAGCTTGGAACAGGGCGGGCCCTTAGGGGAGACCCAGTACTTC,CASSLEQGGPLGETQYF
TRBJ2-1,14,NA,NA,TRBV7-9,TGTGCCAGCAGCTTAGACCGCTTGGGGCATGAGCAGTTCTTC,CASSLDRLGHEQFF
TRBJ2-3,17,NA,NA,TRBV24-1,TGTGCCACCAGTGACCAGGGGGGGCCCTTCAGCACAGATACGCAGTATTTT,CATSDQGGPFSTDTQYF
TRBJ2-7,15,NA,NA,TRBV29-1,TGCAGCGTTGAACCGGTGGACAGTAAGGGTCACGAGCAGTACTTC,CSVEPVDSKGHEQYF
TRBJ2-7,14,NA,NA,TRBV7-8,TGTGCCAGCACCCCGTATGACGGCTCCTACGAGCAGTACTTC,CASTPYDGSYEQYF
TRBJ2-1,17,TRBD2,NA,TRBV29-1,TGCAGCGTTCGAACTAGCGGGAAGGGATTCTCCTACAATGAGCAGTTCTTC,CSVRTSGKGFSYNEQFF
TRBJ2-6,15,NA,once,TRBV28,TGTGCCAGCAGTTTCGGTCTGACTGGGGCCAACGTCCTGACTTTC,CASSFGLTGANVLTF
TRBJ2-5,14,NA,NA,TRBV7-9,TGTGCCAGCAGCCCGGGGACGGACGACGAGACCCAGTACTTC,CASSPGTDDETQYF
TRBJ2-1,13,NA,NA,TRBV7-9,TGTGCCAGCAGCATGAGCTCCTACAATGAGCAGTTCTTC,CASSMSSYNEQFF
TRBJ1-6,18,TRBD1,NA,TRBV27,TGTGCCAGCAGTTCCACGGCCGCAGGGGGCGCGATCGGTTCACCCCTCCACTTT,CASSSTAAGGAIGSPLHF
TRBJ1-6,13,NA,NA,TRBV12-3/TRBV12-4,TGTGCCAGCAGTTTAGCTTATAATTCACCCCTCCACTTT,CASSLAYNSPLHF
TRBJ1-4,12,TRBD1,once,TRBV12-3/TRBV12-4,TGTGCCAGCAGTTCGACAGGGTCGGCACTGTTTTTT,CASSSTGSALFF
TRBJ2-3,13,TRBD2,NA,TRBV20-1,TGCAGTGCTCCACGGACTAGCGCAGATACGCAGTATTTT,CSAPRTSADTQYF
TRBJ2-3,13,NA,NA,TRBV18,TGTGCCAGCTCACCACCGGAGGCAGATACGCAGTATTTT,CASSPPEADTQYF
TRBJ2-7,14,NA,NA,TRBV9,TGTGCCAGCAGCCCCCGACTACAATACTACGAGCAGTACTTC,CASSPRLQYYEQYF
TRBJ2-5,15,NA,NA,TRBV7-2,TGTGCCAGCAGCCCTCGGGGACCCCTGAGGGAGACCCAGTACTTC,CASSPRGPLRETQYF
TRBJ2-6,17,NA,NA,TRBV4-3,TGCGCCAGCAGTCAAGCGCGGCTTTGGGATGGGGCCAACGTCCTGACTTTC,CASSQARLWDGANVLTF
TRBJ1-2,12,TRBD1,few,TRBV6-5,TGTGCCAGCACAGGGGGTCGGTATGGCTACACCTTC,CASTGGRYGYTF
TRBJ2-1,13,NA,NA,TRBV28,TGTGCCAGCAGTCCTCAGGCTAGAAATGAGCAGTTCTTC,CASSPQARNEQFF
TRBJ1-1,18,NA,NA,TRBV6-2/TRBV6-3,TGTGCCAGCAGTTCTCTTCTTCCAACGACAGCCATGAACACTGAAGCTTTCTTT,CASSSLLPTTAMNTEAFF
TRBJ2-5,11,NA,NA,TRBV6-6,TGTGCCAGCAGTTACTCTGTGACCCAGTACTTC,CASSYSVTQYF
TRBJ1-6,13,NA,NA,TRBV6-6,TGTGCCAGCTTCCCCCGCCCAAATTCACCCCTCCACTTT,CASFPRPNSPLHF
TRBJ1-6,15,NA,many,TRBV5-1,TGCGCCAGCAGCTTCGGCGACAGGAGAAATTCACCCCTCCACTTT,CASSFGDRRNSPLHF
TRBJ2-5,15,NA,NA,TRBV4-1,TGCGCCAGCAGCCAAGAAGGGGTGGCGCAAGAGACCCAGTACTTC,CASSQEGVAQETQYF
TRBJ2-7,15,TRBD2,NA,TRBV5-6,TGTGCCAGCAGCTTGGCCCCTAGCGGAGTCTACGAGCAGTACTTC,CASSLAPSGVYEQYF
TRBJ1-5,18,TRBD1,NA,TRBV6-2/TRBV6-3,TGTGCCAGCACACACCGGACAGGATATCGGATTGGCAATCAGCCCCAGCATTTT,CASTHRTGYRIGNQPQHF
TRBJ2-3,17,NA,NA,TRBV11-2,TGTGCCAGCAGCCAGGGGTCTAGCGGCCCTAGCACAGATACGCAGTATTTT,CASSQGSSGPSTDTQYF
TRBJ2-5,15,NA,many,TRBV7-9,TGTGCCAGCAGCTTAGCGATAGGGGATCAAGAGACCCAGTACTTC,CASSLAIGDQETQYF
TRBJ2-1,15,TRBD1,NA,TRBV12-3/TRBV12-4,TGTGCCAGCAGTCCGGGACAGAGCTCCAACAATGAGCAGTTCTTC,CASSPGQSSNNEQFF
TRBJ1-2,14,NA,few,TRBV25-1,TGTGCCAGCAGTGACCCCGGGCGGATCTATGGCTACACCTTC,CASSDPGRIYGYTF
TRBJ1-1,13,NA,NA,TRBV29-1,TGCAGCGTTGTAAGGCAGTTGAACACTGAAGCTTTCTTT,CSVVRQLNTEAFF
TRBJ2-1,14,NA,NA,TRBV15,TGTGCCACCAGCGGACAGTCCTCCTACAATGAGCAGTTCTTC,CATSGQSSYNEQFF
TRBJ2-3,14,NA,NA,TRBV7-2,TGTGCCAGCAGCGCCAAATCTAGCACAGATACGCAGTATTTT,CASSAKSSTDTQYF
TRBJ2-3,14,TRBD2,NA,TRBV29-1,TGCAGCGCTGAAGTAGCGGGGGGAACAGATACGCAGTATTTT,CSAEVAGGTDTQYF
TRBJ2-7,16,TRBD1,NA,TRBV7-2,TGTGCCAGCACCCTTGAACCGGGACAGGGTTCGTACGAGCAGTACTTC,CASTLEPGQGSYEQYF
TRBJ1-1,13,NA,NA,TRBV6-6,TGTGCCAGCAGTCAGAGGAGGAACACTGAAGCTTTCTTT,CASSQRRNTEAFF
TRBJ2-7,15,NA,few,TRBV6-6,TGTGCCAGCAGTTACTCCGGCGGGACAACTTACGAGCAGTACTTC,CASSYSGGTTYEQYF
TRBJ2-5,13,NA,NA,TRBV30,TGTGCCTGGAACAATGAACAGGGAAATGAGCAGTACTTC,CAWNNEQGNEQYF
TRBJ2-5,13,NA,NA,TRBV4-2,TGTGCCAGCAGCCAAGAGCTAGACTGGGAGCAGTACTTC,CASSQELDWEQYF
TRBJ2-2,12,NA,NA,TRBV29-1,TGCAGCGTTAAAGGACTCCTCGGGGAGCTGTTTTTT,CSVKGLLGELFF
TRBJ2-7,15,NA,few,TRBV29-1,TGCAGCGTTGAGTCGCAGGGTGGGGCGGGCTACGAGCAGTACTTC,CSVESQGGAGYEQYF
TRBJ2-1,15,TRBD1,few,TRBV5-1,TGCGCCAGCAGCTTCGGACAGGGGGACTACAATGAGCAGTTCTTC,CASSFGQGDYNEQFF
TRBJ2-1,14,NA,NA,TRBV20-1,TGCAGTGCTAGCCGCCGGGATCCCCTCAATGAGCAGTTCTTC,CSASRRDPLNEQFF
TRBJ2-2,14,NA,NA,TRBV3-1,TGTGCCAGCAGTCAATCCTCTATGGCCGGGGAGCTGTTTTTT,CASSQSSMAGELFF
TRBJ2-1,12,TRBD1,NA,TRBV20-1,TGCAGTGCCGTACAGGGGGGAGATGAGCAGTTCTTC,CSAVQGGDEQFF
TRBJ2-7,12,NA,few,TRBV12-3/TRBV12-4,TGTGCCAGCAGTGAAGACAGCCCCGAGCAGTACTTC,CASSEDSPEQYF
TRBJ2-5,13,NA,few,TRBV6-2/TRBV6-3,TGTGCCAGCAGGCAGGGGACCCAAGAGACCCAGTACTTC,CASRQGTQETQYF
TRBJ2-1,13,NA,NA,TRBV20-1,TGCAGTGCTGACCGGGACTGGATCAGTGAGCAGTTCTTC,CSADRDWISEQFF